This TCR beta chain stems from a study of T cells in Graves' hyperthyroidism and ophthalmopathy. Any patient presenting with uncontrolled infection, other autoimmune disease, pregnancy or lactation was left out. Amplification of TCR beta CDR3 regions used RNA as the template. Primed by the HTBI set, a first-round RT-PCR was run on the TCR CDR3. A single record per CDR3 protein comes from TCRdb applying MiXCR to the multiplex PCR reads. The sample lists approximately 490,000 distinct CDR3 sequences, less than 25% occurring once. Notes on this clonotype: The antigen is not known.

V lost 4 bases, J lost 10 bases, and 24 bases lay in between. Looked up from germline, CDR1 is SGHNT and CDR2 is YYREEE (reference sequence). This CDR3 is 16 amino acids long. Study outcomes and limitations: Most expanded thyroid clonotypes above 0.001 recurred in blood.

Sequences were obtained from blood. This chain joins TRBV5-4 and TRBJ2-1; D tentatively reads TRBD1 or TRBD2 (5 bases each). The receptor was isolated from a woman in her 70s with Graves' ophthalmopathy. The CDR3: CASSQWTGPGIKEQFF. The CDR3 nucleotides are TGTGCCAGCAGCCAATGGACGGGACCCGGAATAAAGGAGCAGTTCTTC.